This TCR beta chain was retrieved from a study of type 1 and type 2 diabetes patients. Study background: Donors were type 1 diabetes, type 2 diabetes, or nondiabetic controls. General study findings and limits: With limited T2D and control samples, some T1D-only expanded clones may not be T1D-specific.

Amplification started from genomic DNA. The TCR beta CDR3 region was amplified using 30 forward and 13 reverse primers. TCRdb ran MiXCR on the multiplex PCR reads and lists one entry per CDR3 protein. The data hold 280,000 or so distinct CDR3 sequences, with roughly 50% observed a single time. Worth noting for this clonotype: Its antigen is as yet unknown.

Donors had no other autoimmune disease or infection in four weeks. Germline V gene sequence: CDR1 MNHNS, CDR2 SASEGT. Trimming removed 6 bases at V and 3 bases at J, with 7 bases between. The CDR3 extends over 12 amino acids. The chain uses TRBV6-1 and TRBJ2-3, with unresolved D. The sequenced material came from peripheral blood mononuclear cells (PBMCs). The receptor comes from a man aged 18 to 30 with type 2 diabetes. The CDR3 DNA reads as TGTGCCAGCAGCCAGCTTACAGATACGCAGTATTTT. Translating gives CASSQLTDTQYF.